The clone carrying this TCR beta chain was seen ten or more times. The V gene lost 10 bases and the J gene lost 7 bases, with 19 bases spanning the gap. The CDR3 consists of 14 residues. The germline CDR1 and CDR2 sequences are KGHDR and SFDVKD. The data are from a study of T cells in Graves' hyperthyroidism and ophthalmopathy. RNA transcripts served as the template for amplifying TCR beta CDR3 regions. The TCR CDR3 first-round RT-PCR relied on the HTBI primer set. In TCRdb, the multiplex PCR reads were re-called with MiXCR into one record per CDR3 protein. The sample records around 350,000 distinct CDR3 sequences, approximately 15% being singletons.

This clonotype was obtained from a woman aged 18-29 years with Graves' hyperthyroidism that later progressed to Graves' ophthalmopathy. The chain is built from TRBV24-1 and TRBJ2-1, with D perhaps given as TRBD1 or TRBD2 (5 bases each). Input material: blood. Here the CDR3 reads CATSGTKSWNEQFF. Written as DNA, the CDR3 is TGTGCCACTTCCGGGACCAAGTCGTGGAATGAGCAGTTCTTC.